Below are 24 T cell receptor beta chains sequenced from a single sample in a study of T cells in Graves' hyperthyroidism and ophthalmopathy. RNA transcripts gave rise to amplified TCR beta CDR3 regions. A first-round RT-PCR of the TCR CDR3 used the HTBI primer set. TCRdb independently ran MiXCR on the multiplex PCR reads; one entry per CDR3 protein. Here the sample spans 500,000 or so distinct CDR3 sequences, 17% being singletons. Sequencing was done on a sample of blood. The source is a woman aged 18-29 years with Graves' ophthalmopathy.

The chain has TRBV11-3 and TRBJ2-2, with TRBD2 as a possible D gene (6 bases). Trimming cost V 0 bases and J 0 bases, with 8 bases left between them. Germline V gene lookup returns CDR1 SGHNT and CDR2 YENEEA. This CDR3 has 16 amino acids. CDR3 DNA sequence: TGTGCCAGCAGCTTAGACGTAGCGGCGAACACCGGGGAGCTGTTTTTT. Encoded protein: CASSLDVAANTGELFF.

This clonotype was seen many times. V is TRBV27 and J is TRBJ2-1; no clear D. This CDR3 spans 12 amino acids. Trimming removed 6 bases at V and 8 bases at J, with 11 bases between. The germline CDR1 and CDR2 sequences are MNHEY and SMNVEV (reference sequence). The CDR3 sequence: CASSLKGDEQFF. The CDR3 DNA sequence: TGTGCCAGCAGCCTAAAGGGCGATGAGCAGTTCTTC.

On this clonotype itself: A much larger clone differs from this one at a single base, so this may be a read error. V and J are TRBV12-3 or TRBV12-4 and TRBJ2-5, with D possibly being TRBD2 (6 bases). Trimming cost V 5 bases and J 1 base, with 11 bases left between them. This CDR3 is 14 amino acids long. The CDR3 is CASSLSSVQETQYF. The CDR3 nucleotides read TGTGCCAGCAGTCTCTCTAGCGTCCAAGAGACCCAGTACTTC.

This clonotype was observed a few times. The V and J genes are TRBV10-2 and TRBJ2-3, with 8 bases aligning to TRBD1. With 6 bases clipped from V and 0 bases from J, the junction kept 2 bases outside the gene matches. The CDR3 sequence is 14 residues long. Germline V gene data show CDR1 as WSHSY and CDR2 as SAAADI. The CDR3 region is CASRTGASTDTQYF. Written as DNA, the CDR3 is TGCGCCAGCAGGACAGGGGCCAGCACAGATACGCAGTATTTT.

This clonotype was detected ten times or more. The CDR3 DNA reads TGCAGTGCTAGAGACAGACAGGGGCGGGTAAATGAGCAGTTCTTC. Translating it yields CSARDRQGRVNEQFF. This chain connects TRBV20-1 to TRBJ2-1, with 8 bases aligning to TRBD1. The CDR3 spans 15 residues. Per the germline V gene, CDR1 is DFQATT and CDR2 is SNEGSKA (reference sequence). J lost 7 bases, V lost 0 bases, and 8 bases had no gene match.

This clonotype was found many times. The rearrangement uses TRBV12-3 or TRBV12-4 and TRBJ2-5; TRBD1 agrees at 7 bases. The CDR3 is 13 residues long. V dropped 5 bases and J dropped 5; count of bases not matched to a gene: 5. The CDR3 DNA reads TGTGCCAGCAGTCAGGGACAGTGGGAGACCCAGTACTTC. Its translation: CASSQGQWETQYF.

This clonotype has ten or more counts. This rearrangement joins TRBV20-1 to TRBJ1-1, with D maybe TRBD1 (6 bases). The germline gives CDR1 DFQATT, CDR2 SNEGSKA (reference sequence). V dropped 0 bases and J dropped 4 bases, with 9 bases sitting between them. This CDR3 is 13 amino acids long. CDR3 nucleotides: TGCAGTGCTAGAGATACCAGGGGCACTGAAGCTTTCTTT. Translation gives CSARDTRGTEAFF.

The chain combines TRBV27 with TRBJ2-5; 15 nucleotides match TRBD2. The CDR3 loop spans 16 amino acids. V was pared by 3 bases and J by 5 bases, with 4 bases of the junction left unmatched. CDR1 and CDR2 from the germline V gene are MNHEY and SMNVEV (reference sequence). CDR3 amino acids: CASSFGGLAGGETQYF. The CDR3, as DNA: TGTGCCAGCAGTTTCGGGGGACTAGCGGGGGGCGAGACCCAGTACTTC.

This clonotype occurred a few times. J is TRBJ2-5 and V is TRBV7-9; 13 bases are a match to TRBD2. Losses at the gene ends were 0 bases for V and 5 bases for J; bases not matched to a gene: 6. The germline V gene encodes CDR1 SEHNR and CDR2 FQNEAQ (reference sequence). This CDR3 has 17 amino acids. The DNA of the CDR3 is TGTGCCAGCAGCTTAGCGCTGGGACTAGCGGGGCACGAGACCCAGTACTTC. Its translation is CASSLALGLAGHETQYF.

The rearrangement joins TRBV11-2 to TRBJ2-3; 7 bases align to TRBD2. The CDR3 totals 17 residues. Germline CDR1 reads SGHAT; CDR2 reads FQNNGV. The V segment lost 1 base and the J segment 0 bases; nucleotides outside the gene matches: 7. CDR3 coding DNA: TGTGCCAGCAGCTTAGCGCTAGCGGAAACTAGCACAGATACGCAGTATTTT. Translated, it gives CASSLALAETSTDTQYF.

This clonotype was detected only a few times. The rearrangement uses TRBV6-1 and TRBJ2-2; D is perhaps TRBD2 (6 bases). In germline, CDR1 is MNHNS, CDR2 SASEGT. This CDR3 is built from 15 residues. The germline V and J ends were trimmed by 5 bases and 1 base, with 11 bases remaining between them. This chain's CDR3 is CASSYAGRNTGELFF. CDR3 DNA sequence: TGTGCCAGCAGTTACGCGGGACGGAACACCGGGGAGCTGTTTTTT.

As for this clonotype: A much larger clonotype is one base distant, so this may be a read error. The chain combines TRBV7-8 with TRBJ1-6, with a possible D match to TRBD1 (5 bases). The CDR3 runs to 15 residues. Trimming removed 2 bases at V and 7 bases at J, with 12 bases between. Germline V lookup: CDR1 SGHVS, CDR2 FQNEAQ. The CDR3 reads CASSLPDGGNSPLHF. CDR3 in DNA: TGTGCCAGCAGCTTACCTGACGGGGGAAATTCACCCCTCCACTTT.

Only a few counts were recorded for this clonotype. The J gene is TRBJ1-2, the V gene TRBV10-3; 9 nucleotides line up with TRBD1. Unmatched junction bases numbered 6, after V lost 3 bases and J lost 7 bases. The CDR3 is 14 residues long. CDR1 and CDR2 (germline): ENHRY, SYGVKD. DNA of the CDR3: TGTGCCATCAGTGATCGGGACAGGGACTTTGGCTACACCTTC. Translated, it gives CAISDRDRDFGYTF.

CDR3 sequence: CASSLGTELSYGYTF. As DNA, the CDR3 is TGTGCCAGCAGCCTCGGGACGGAGCTATCCTATGGCTACACCTTC. This sequence joins TRBV6-1 and TRBJ1-2; D might be TRBD1 (5 bases). Germline CDR1 MNHNS, CDR2 SASEGT. V lost 6 bases and J 4 bases, leaving 18 bases between the germline ends. The CDR3 consists of 15 residues.

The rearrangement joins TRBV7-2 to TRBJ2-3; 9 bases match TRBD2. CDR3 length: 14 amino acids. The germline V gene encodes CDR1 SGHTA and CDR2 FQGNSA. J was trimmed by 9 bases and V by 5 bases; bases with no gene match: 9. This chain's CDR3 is CASSLMAAGGTQYF. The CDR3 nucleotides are TGTGCCAGCAGCCTCATGGCAGCGGGGGGAACGCAGTATTTT.

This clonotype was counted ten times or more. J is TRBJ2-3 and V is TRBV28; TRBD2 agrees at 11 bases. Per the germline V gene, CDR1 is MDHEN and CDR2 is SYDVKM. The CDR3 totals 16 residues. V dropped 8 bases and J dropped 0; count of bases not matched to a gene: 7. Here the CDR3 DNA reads TGTGCCAGCGCAGAACGACTAGCGGGGAGCACAGATACGCAGTATTTT. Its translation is CASAERLAGSTDTQYF.

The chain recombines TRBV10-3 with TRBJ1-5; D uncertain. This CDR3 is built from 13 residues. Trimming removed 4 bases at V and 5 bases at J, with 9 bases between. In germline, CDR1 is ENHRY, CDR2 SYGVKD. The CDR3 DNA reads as TGTGCCATCAGTGTTAATGACGATCAGCCCCAGCATTTT. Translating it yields CAISVNDDQPQHF.

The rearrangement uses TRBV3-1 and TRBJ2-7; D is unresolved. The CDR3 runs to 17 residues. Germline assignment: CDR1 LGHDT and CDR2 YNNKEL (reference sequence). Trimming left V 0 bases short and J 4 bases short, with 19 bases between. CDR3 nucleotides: TGTGCCAGCAGCCAAGATTCACGGAGCTGGGGTGGATACGAGCAGTACTTC. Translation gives CASSQDSRSWGGYEQYF.

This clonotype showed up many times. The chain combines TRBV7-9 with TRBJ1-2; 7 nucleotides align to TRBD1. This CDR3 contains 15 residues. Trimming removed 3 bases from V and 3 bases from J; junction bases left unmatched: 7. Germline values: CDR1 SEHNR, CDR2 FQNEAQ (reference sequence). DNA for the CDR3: TGTGCCAGCAGCTTTGAGATCGACAGGGACTATGGCTACACCTTC. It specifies CASSFEIDRDYGYTF.

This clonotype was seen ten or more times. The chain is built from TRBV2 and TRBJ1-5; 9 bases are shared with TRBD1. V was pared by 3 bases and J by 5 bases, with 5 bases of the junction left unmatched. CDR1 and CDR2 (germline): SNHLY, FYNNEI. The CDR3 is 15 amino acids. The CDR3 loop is CASSDLRQGDQPQHF. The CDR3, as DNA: TGTGCCAGCAGTGACCTTAGACAGGGGGATCAGCCCCAGCATTTT.

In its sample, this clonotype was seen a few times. The CDR3 DNA follows: TGTGCCACCAGCAGAGATCTCCAGGTCTATAATTCACCCCTCCACTTT. It codes for CATSRDLQVYNSPLHF. This chain links TRBV15 with TRBJ1-6, with D uncertain. CDR1 LNHNV and CDR2 YYDKDF come from the germline V gene (reference sequence). The CDR3 sequence is 16 residues long. Deletions cut 0 bases from V and 3 bases from J, with 9 bases between.

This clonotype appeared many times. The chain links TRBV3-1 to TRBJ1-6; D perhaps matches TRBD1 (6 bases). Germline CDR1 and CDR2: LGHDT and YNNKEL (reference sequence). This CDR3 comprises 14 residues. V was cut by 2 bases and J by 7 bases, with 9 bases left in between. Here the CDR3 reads CASSQPGDNSPLHF. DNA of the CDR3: TGTGCCAGCAGCCAACCAGGGGACAATTCACCCCTCCACTTT.

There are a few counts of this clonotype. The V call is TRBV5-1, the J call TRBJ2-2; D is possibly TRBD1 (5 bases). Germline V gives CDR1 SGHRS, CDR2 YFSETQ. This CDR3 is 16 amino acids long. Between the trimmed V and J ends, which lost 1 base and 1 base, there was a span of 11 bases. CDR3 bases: TGCGCCAGCAGCTTGTCATCAGGGATGAACACCGGGGAGCTGTTTTTT. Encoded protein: CASSLSSGMNTGELFF.

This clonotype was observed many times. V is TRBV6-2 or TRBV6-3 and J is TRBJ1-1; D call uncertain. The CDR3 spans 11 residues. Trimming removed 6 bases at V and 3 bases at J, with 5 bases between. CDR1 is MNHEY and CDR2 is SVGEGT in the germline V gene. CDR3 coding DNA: TGTGCCAGCAGGTTTTACACTGAAGCTTTCTTT. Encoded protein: CASRFYTEAFF.